This TCR beta chain stems from a study of CD4 and CD8 cells across lung adenocarcinoma regions. J lost 5 bases, V lost 6 bases, and 3 bases had no gene match. The CDR3 extends over 12 amino acids. The germline CDR1 and CDR2 sequences are MNHEY and SVGEGT. In this sample, this clonotype turned up many times. TCRdb called the PCR reads again in MiXCR, with one record for every CDR3 protein. The sample lists thousands of distinct CDR3 sequences, over 35% occurring once. Donors had localized lung adenocarcinoma, a non-small cell lung cancer. V and J are TRBV6-2 or TRBV6-3 and TRBJ1-1; 7 nucleotides align to TRBD1. This receptor was identified in a female donor with lung adenocarcinoma. The CD4 and CD8 labels of this study may be unreliable. Sequencing was performed on CD4+ T cells from the margin of a lung tumor. CDR3 sequence (DNA): TGTGCCAGCAGAACGGACAGGACTGAAGCTTTCTTT. Its translation is CASRTDRTEAFF.